This T cell receptor (beta chain) was retrieved from a study of glioma-infiltrating T cells (dated by TCRdb to the mid-2010s). About the investigation overall: The study sequenced TCR alpha- and beta-chain repertoires from glioma tissue, from non-neoplastic brain tissue and from matched peripheral blood mononuclear cells. To measure how far tissue and blood T-cell populations diverged, each tissue-infiltrating repertoire was compared against the peripheral blood repertoire of the same patient. Three low-grade glioma patients, under ten primary glioblastoma patients and three non-glioma patients contributing non-neoplastic brain tissue were included in the paired cohort.

The CDR3 goes from the cysteine to the phenylalanine over 15 residues. This entry keeps only the CDR3 DNA: 45 bases, framed from base 1. CDR1 SGHNT and CDR2 YYREEE were looked up in the germline V gene (reference sequence). V ends up 0 bases short and J 6 bases short, with an unmatched junction base count of 6. The paper's findings and limits, for the study overall: The group comparisons were based on small numbers of patients: three non-neoplastic, three low-grade glioma and seven or eight glioblastoma patients. Only a very small number of CDR3 sequences turned up in both tissue and blood, a result put down to high CDR3 diversity combined with limited sampling. VJ-independent divergence between tissue and blood was found to be below expectation in non-neoplastic patients but above expectation in all gliomas, particularly low-grade gliomas.

A remark on this clonotype: It lacks a known antigen. No much larger clone is present one base from it, and per-base qualities are unavailable.

The iRepertoire nested amplicon-rescue multiplex PCR (arm-PCR) platform was used to amplify TCR alpha and beta CDR3 regions from RNA. For one-step reverse transcription and amplification, about 90-400 ng of tissue mRNA or PBMC total RNA was used as input. Following bead purification, Illumina adapters were added through a secondary multiplex PCR, and the libraries were then gel-purified between 200 and 400 bp. The libraries contained internal 6-nucleotide barcodes that were used for demultiplexing. Libraries were sequenced on an Illumina MiSeq with 2x220 or 2x250 nucleotide paired-end reads. Per the authors' processing: FLASH 1.2.11 was used to merge paired reads, and BWA-MEM then aligned the reads to the GRCh37 human genome before TRA and TRB reads were extracted. An IMGT-derived reference of cassette sequences and CDR3 motifs, with pseudogenes included, was used for V and J assignment. Reads were translated in three frames, and productive CDR3s were defined as those with a C...FGXG motif and no stop codons. Clonotypes were defined as unique combinations of V-J cassette pair and CDR3 amino acid sequence. Reads were filtered by Hamming distance, with the threshold set by the sequence error rate of each sample in mapped regions. The public reads were reanalyzed by TCRdb: fastp trimming at Q25, MiXCR alignment, in-frame beta chains only. Merged by CDR3 protein, the rows form single entries marked with the most common genes and DNA. For this entry, the V and J calls and clone size follow TCRdb and not the study's own pipeline. Present in this sample are around 180,000 distinct CDR3 sequences, around 42% of which were seen just once. Jointly, the top ten make up roughly 5.2% of the sample.

The rearranged segments are TRBV5-4 and TRBJ2-7, and TRBD2 aligns with 10 junction nucleotides. Material: glioma tissue, nonneoplastic brain tissue, or PBMCs (not recorded which). This clonotype was obtained from a human donor with low-grade glioma or glioblastoma, undergoing nonglioma brain surgery, or in good health (not recorded which). The CDR3 has the sequence CASSLDTSGTSEQYF. The bases read TGTGCCAGCAGCTTGGATACTAGCGGGACCTCCGAGCAGTACTTC.